This T cell receptor beta chain was captured in a study of tumor-infiltrating lymphocytes in primary liver carcinoma. About the study: T1-T3 N0M0 was the stage of the tumors, which were roughly 4 to 10 cm across.

Using a constant-region primer together with ProtoScript II reverse transcriptase, TCR beta cDNA was made from 500 ng of total RNA. Modified slightly, ARM-PCR produced TCR beta libraries over three nested multiplex PCR rounds. TCRdb re-analysed the multiplex PCR reads in MiXCR, keeping a single row per CDR3 protein. The repertoire holds tens of thousands of distinct CDR3 sequences, with about 73% as singletons. Regarding this clonotype: One end of the junction fails to match germline, which may point to a read error.

Each 20-30 mg portion of unsorted bulk tissue served as the source for co-extraction of RNA and DNA. Samples were taken from five separate regions of every tumor. The sample comprised liver tumor tissue from sampling region 2. The subset: tumor region T2, inferior pole. This TCR came from a man between 35 and 55 years old with primary liver carcinoma and hepatitis B virus infection.

CDR3 nucleotides: TGTGTCAGCAGCCAGTCGGGGCAGCTTACAGATACGCAGTATTTT. It yields the protein CVSSQSGQLTDTQYF. The chain is built from TRBV11-1 and TRBJ2-3, with D perhaps given as TRBD1 or TRBD2 (5 bases each). Germline CDR1 reads SGHAT; CDR2 reads FQDESV (reference sequence). CDR3 length equals 15 residues.